These T cell receptor beta chains were read from a single sample in a study of T cells after yellow fever vaccination. TCRdb reanalysed the 5' RACE reads using MiXCR and keeps one entry per CDR3 protein. The data contain about 340,000 distinct CDR3 sequences, approximately 4% of them singletons. The material was PBMCs, obtained 5 days after the yellow fever booster vaccination. Receptor source: a young man who received the YFV17D yellow fever vaccine. CDR3s include the opening cysteine and the closing phenylalanine or tryptophan. Each record gives: V gene, clone size, J gene, D gene, CDR3 protein, CDR3 DNA. The D gene is left open where the match is weak. Where a row states a size, it is once, few, many or the class of an expanded clone; other rows omit it.

V gene: TRBV5-1
clone size: few
J gene: TRBJ1-1
D gene: -
CDR3 protein: CASSLGPKGFDTEAFF
CDR3 DNA: TGCGCCAGCAGCTTGGGCCCGAAGGGATTCGACACTGAAGCTTTCTTT

V gene: TRBV4-2
clone size: few
J gene: TRBJ2-7
D gene: -
CDR3 protein: CASSQQGLWEQYF
CDR3 DNA: TGTGCCAGCAGCCAGCAGGGCCTTTGGGAGCAGTACTTC

V gene: TRBV2
clone size: few
J gene: TRBJ2-3
D gene: -
CDR3 protein: CATRANRAGSTDTQYF
CDR3 DNA: TGTGCCACAAGGGCAAACAGGGCCGGTAGCACAGATACGCAGTATTTT

V gene: TRBV6-5
clone size: few
J gene: TRBJ1-5
D gene: -
CDR3 protein: CASRGVSNQPQHF
CDR3 DNA: TGTGCCAGCAGAGGGGTTAGCAATCAGCCCCAGCATTTT

V gene: TRBV20-1
clone size: -
J gene: TRBJ2-1
D gene: TRBD1
CDR3 protein: CSAPRDRGINEQFF
CDR3 DNA: TGCAGTGCTCCCCGGGACAGGGGTATCAATGAGCAGTTCTTC

V gene: TRBV19
clone size: -
J gene: TRBJ2-1
D gene: TRBD2
CDR3 protein: CASSIGTSGEEFF
CDR3 DNA: TGTGCCAGTAGTATTGGCACTAGCGGGGAAGAGTTCTTC

V gene: TRBV19
clone size: -
J gene: TRBJ1-2
D gene: -
CDR3 protein: CASSIGATVYGYTF
CDR3 DNA: TGTGCCAGTAGTATAGGGGCAACAGTCTATGGCTACACCTTC

V gene: TRBV6-6
clone size: few
J gene: TRBJ2-7
D gene: -
CDR3 protein: CASSYPSEEKVDEQYF
CDR3 DNA: TGTGCCAGCAGTTACCCCTCGGAGGAGAAGGTCGACGAGCAGTACTTC

V gene: TRBV10-3
clone size: -
J gene: TRBJ2-3
D gene: -
CDR3 protein: CATGTDTDTQYF
CDR3 DNA: TGTGCCACAGGGACTGACACAGATACGCAGTATTTT

V gene: TRBV7-3
clone size: few
J gene: TRBJ2-1
D gene: TRBD2
CDR3 protein: CASSTDLAGGYNEQFF
CDR3 DNA: TGTGCCAGCAGTACTGACCTAGCGGGGGGCTACAATGAGCAGTTCTTC

V gene: TRBV12-3/TRBV12-4
clone size: few
J gene: TRBJ1-6
D gene: -
CDR3 protein: CASSLMLAFSADSAFSPLHF
CDR3 DNA: TGTGCCAGCAGTTTAATGCTCGCGTTTTCGGCGGACAGCGCCTTTTCACCCCTCCACTTT

V gene: TRBV7-3
clone size: -
J gene: TRBJ2-3
D gene: TRBD2
CDR3 protein: CASSLEGAGLAGFDTQYF
CDR3 DNA: TGTGCCAGCAGCTTAGAAGGGGCTGGGCTAGCGGGCTTCGATACGCAGTATTTT

V gene: TRBV28
clone size: many
J gene: TRBJ2-3
D gene: -
CDR3 protein: CASSRLDTQYF
CDR3 DNA: TGTGCCAGCAGCCGCCTAGATACGCAGTATTTT

V gene: TRBV28
clone size: -
J gene: TRBJ1-5
D gene: -
CDR3 protein: CASSLSGWAGNQPQHF
CDR3 DNA: TGTGCCAGCAGTTTGTCCGGGTGGGCGGGGAATCAGCCCCAGCATTTT

V gene: TRBV9
clone size: -
J gene: TRBJ2-3
D gene: -
CDR3 protein: CASRDPGSGGPDTQYF
CDR3 DNA: TGTGCCAGCAGAGACCCCGGATCCGGAGGGCCAGATACGCAGTATTTT

V gene: TRBV21-1
clone size: many
J gene: TRBJ2-2
D gene: -
CDR3 protein: CASSKEQGNTGELFF
CDR3 DNA: TGTGCCAGCAGCAAAGAACAGGGAAACACCGGGGAGCTGTTTTTT

V gene: TRBV6-2/TRBV6-3
clone size: few
J gene: TRBJ2-3
D gene: -
CDR3 protein: CASSQPGRLLDTQYF
CDR3 DNA: TGTGCCAGCAGTCAGCCGGGGAGGCTGCTGGATACGCAGTATTTT

V gene: TRBV3-1
clone size: -
J gene: TRBJ2-2
D gene: -
CDR3 protein: CASSQDLWDWGSIGELFF
CDR3 DNA: TGTGCCAGCAGCCAAGATTTGTGGGACTGGGGGTCGATCGGGGAGCTGTTTTTT

V gene: TRBV27
clone size: many
J gene: TRBJ2-7
D gene: TRBD1
CDR3 protein: CASSARPGQGYEQYF
CDR3 DNA: TGTGCCAGCAGCGCTAGACCGGGACAGGGCTACGAGCAGTACTTC

V gene: TRBV28
clone size: -
J gene: TRBJ1-2
D gene: -
CDR3 protein: CASTLGQGYTF
CDR3 DNA: TGTGCCAGCACCCTCGGACAGGGCTACACCTTC

V gene: TRBV6-6
clone size: few
J gene: TRBJ2-1
D gene: -
CDR3 protein: CASSYFGGQLIDLYNEQFF
CDR3 DNA: TGTGCCAGCAGTTACTTCGGGGGCCAACTAATCGACCTCTACAATGAGCAGTTCTTC

V gene: TRBV6-2/TRBV6-3
clone size: many
J gene: TRBJ2-1
D gene: TRBD2
CDR3 protein: CASNSPGTSGFNEQFF
CDR3 DNA: TGTGCCAGCAACTCCCCCGGGACTAGCGGCTTTAATGAGCAGTTCTTC

V gene: TRBV20-1
clone size: few
J gene: TRBJ2-6
D gene: -
CDR3 protein: CSARDRGSGANVLTF
CDR3 DNA: TGCAGTGCTAGAGATCGTGGCTCTGGGGCCAACGTCCTGACTTTC

V gene: TRBV6-5
clone size: -
J gene: TRBJ2-7
D gene: TRBD2
CDR3 protein: CASSYSRASGGYEQYF
CDR3 DNA: TGTGCCAGCAGTTACTCGAGAGCCAGCGGGGGCTACGAGCAGTACTTC

V gene: TRBV28
clone size: few
J gene: TRBJ2-1
D gene: -
CDR3 protein: CASSSTGLSSYNEQFF
CDR3 DNA: TGTGCCAGCAGCTCCACCGGGCTGAGCTCCTACAATGAGCAGTTCTTC

V gene: TRBV5-1
clone size: few
J gene: TRBJ2-1
D gene: TRBD2
CDR3 protein: CASSSGLGYNEQFF
CDR3 DNA: TGCGCCAGCAGCTCGGGACTAGGATACAATGAGCAGTTCTTC